These T cell receptor beta chains were read from a single sample in a study of blood T cell repertoires in COVID-19. TCRdb's copy holds only in-frame clones and misses some; the assay was immunoSEQ multiplex PCR. The sample consists of roughly 330,000 clones, more than 75% of them appearing once. The sequenced material came from PBMCs or T cells enriched from blood (not recorded which). These receptors all come from a woman in her twenties or thirties who had recovered from COVID-19. The CDR3 runs from the conserved cysteine through the conserved F or W. The D gene is left open where the match is weak. Clone sizes are given selectively: once, few, many, or a class where the clone is expanded.

cdr3_aa | cdr3_nt | v_call | clone_size | j_call | d_call
CATSAADRGDEKLFF | TGTGCCACCAGTGCCGCGGACAGGGGTGATGAAAAACTGTTTTTT | TRBV24-1 | . | TRBJ1-4 | TRBD1
CASSLASGNTIYF | TGTGCCAGCAGCTTAGCGAGCGGAAACACCATATATTTT | TRBV7-2 | . | TRBJ1-3 | .
CASSMGQDWLQYF | TGTGCCAGCAGCATGGGACAGGATTGGTTGCAGTACTTC | TRBV28 | . | TRBJ2-7 | TRBD1
CASSQDRKARGSDTQYF | TGCGCCAGCAGCCAAGATAGGAAGGCCCGGGGGTCAGATACGCAGTATTTT | TRBV4-3 | . | TRBJ2-3 | .
CSVDGNGANVLTF | TGCAGCGTTGACGGGAACGGGGCCAACGTCCTGACTTTC | TRBV29-1 | few | TRBJ2-6 | .
CAWSPGQTNYGYTF | TGTGCCTGGAGTCCGGGACAGACTAACTATGGCTACACCTTC | TRBV30 | . | TRBJ1-2 | TRBD1
CASSQGGDQPQHF | TGTGCCAGCAGTCAGGGAGGGGATCAGCCCCAGCATTTT | TRBV6-4 | . | TRBJ1-5 | .
CASSSPGGEEAGELFF | TGTGCCAGCAGCTCGCCAGGAGGGGAGGAGGCCGGGGAGCTGTTTTTT | TRBV5-6 | . | TRBJ2-2 | .
CASSQGTGINEKLFF | TGTGCCAGCAGCCAAGGGACAGGGATAAATGAAAAACTGTTTTTT | TRBV4-2 | . | TRBJ1-4 | TRBD1
CASSQEVTAATNEKLFF | TGCGCCAGCAGCCAAGAGGTAACCGCAGCAACTAATGAAAAACTGTTTTTT | TRBV4-1 | . | TRBJ1-4 | .
CASTGGNEQFF | TGTGCCAGCACCGGGGGGAATGAGCAGTTCTTC | TRBV28 | . | TRBJ2-1 | TRBD2
CASSQEGLSGNTIYF | TGTGCCAGCAGCCAAGAGGGCCTCTCTGGAAACACCATATATTTT | TRBV7-8 | . | TRBJ1-3 | .
CASRTGGTEAFF | TGTGCCAGTAGAACAGGGGGGACCGAAGCTTTCTTT | TRBV19 | . | TRBJ1-1 | TRBD1
CASSYGLVEQYF | TGTGCCAGCAGTTATGGACTCGTTGAGCAGTACTTC | TRBV6-2/TRBV6-3 | . | TRBJ2-7 | .
CASSLGQRSPLHF | TGTGCCAGCAGTTTAGGACAGCGGTCACCCCTCCACTTT | TRBV27 | . | TRBJ1-6 | .
CASSPPGQFYGYTF | TGTGCCAGCAGTCCGCCCGGACAGTTCTATGGCTACACCTTC | TRBV28 | . | TRBJ1-2 | .
CASARLGGPVYTF | TGTGCCAGCGCTCGTTTGGGGGGGCCGGTCTACACCTTC | TRBV7-9 | once | TRBJ1-2 | .
CASLMGGAEDTQYF | TGCGCCAGCCTAATGGGGGGGGCCGAAGATACGCAGTATTTT | TRBV5-1 | . | TRBJ2-3 | .
CASRHGQESSYEQYF | TGTGCCAGTAGGCACGGACAGGAAAGCTCCTACGAGCAGTACTTC | TRBV19 | once | TRBJ2-7 | TRBD1
CASSSISGQGVGPLHF | TGTGCCAGCAGCTCGATCTCGGGACAGGGCGTGGGACCCCTCCACTTT | TRBV5-6 | . | TRBJ1-6 | TRBD1
CASSSGQGDWYGYTF | TGCGCCAGCAGCTCAGGACAGGGGGATTGGTATGGCTACACCTTC | TRBV5-1 | once | TRBJ1-2 | TRBD1
CASSPPGQGAGNTEAFF | TGTGCCAGCAGCCCGCCGGGACAGGGGGCGGGGAACACTGAAGCTTTCTTT | TRBV7-9 | . | TRBJ1-1 | TRBD1
CASSYAGTRDTQYF | TGTGCCAGCAGTTACGCCGGTACTAGGGATACGCAGTATTTT | TRBV6-5 | . | TRBJ2-3 | .
CSVYPRLDYEQYF | TGCAGCGTTTATCCGAGACTGGACTACGAGCAGTACTTC | TRBV29-1 | . | TRBJ2-7 | .
CASSLTPLPGQGHFGGYTF | TGTGCCAGCAGTCTAACCCCCCTTCCGGGACAGGGTCATTTTGGTGGCTACACCTTC | TRBV6-6 | . | TRBJ1-2 | TRBD1
CASNSPWGGRETQYF | TGCGCCAGCAACTCTCCCTGGGGGGGGAGGGAGACCCAGTACTTC | TRBV23-1 | . | TRBJ2-5 | TRBD2
CASSLGTGEVDGYTF | TGTGCCAGCAGCTTAGGGACAGGGGAGGTTGATGGCTACACCTTC | TRBV7-9 | . | TRBJ1-2 | TRBD1
CASSLGEATNEKLFF | TGTGCCAGCAGTTTAGGGGAGGCAACTAATGAAAAACTGTTTTTT | TRBV28 | . | TRBJ1-4 | .
CASSPTSGVSSYEQYF | TGTGCCAGCTCACCTACTAGCGGGGTTAGCTCCTACGAGCAGTACTTC | TRBV18 | . | TRBJ2-7 | TRBD2
CASATVYGGGEKLFF | TGCGCCAGCGCCACCGTATATGGGGGGGGCGAAAAACTGTTTTTT | TRBV5-1 | once | TRBJ1-4 | .
CASSQPGGGEAFF | TGTGCCAGCAGCCAGCCCGGGGGAGGTGAAGCTTTCTTT | TRBV3-1/TRBV3-2 | . | TRBJ1-1 | .
CASSQEDIGLGVNSPLHF | TGCGCCAGCAGCCAAGAGGATATCGGGTTGGGTGTTAATTCACCCCTCCACTTT | TRBV4-3 | . | TRBJ1-6 | .
CASSLGPEGAQKTQYF | TGTGCCAGCAGCTTGGGCCCGGAGGGGGCGCAGAAGACCCAGTACTTC | TRBV5-4 | . | TRBJ2-5 | .
CASSIGPGRNTEAFF | TGTGCCAGTAGTATAGGCCCAGGAAGGAACACTGAAGCTTTCTTT | TRBV19 | . | TRBJ1-1 | .
CASSRGVAANEKLFF | TGTGCCAGCAGCCGGGGGGTTGCGGCTAATGAAAAACTGTTTTTT | TRBV5-5 | once | TRBJ1-4 | .
CATSDSRQGSNSPLHF | TGTGCCACCAGTGATTCCCGGCAGGGAAGTAATTCACCCCTCCACTTT | TRBV24-1 | . | TRBJ1-6 | .
CASSRPTVMNTEAFF | TGTGCCAGCTCAAGACCGACAGTGATGAACACTGAAGCTTTCTTT | TRBV18 | . | TRBJ1-1 | .
CEGASTCYGYTF | TGTGAGGGGGCATCTACCTGCTATGGCTACACCTTC | TRBV27 | . | TRBJ1-2 | TRBD1
CASSPQTGGWDNEQFF | TGTGCCAGCAGTCCCCAAACGGGGGGCTGGGACAATGAGCAGTTCTTC | TRBV6-2/TRBV6-3 | . | TRBJ2-1 | .